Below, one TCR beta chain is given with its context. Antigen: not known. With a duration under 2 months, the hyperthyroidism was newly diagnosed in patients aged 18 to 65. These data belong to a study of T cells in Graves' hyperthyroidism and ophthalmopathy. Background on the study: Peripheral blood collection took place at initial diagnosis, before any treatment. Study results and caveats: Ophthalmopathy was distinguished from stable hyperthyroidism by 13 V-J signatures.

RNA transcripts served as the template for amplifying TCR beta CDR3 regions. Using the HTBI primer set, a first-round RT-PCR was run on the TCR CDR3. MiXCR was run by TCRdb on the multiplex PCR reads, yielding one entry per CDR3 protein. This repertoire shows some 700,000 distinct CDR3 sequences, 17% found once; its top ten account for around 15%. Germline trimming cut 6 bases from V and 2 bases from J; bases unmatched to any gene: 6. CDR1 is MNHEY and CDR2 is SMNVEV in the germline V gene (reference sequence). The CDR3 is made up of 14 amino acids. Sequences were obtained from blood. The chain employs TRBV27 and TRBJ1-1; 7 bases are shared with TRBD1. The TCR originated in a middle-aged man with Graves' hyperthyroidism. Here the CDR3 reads CASRQGRANTEAFF. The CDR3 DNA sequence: TGTGCCAGCAGACAGGGGCGAGCCAACACTGAAGCTTTCTTT.